Sequencing of this TCR beta chain was carried out in a study of T cell changes during pregnancy in multiple sclerosis. The CDR3 has 15 residues. The junction had 7 bases not matched to a gene; V was cut back by 4 bases and J by 2 bases. Germline CDR1 SGHKS, CDR2 YYEKEE (reference sequence). Produced via immunoSEQ multiplex PCR; TCRdb's table is partial and in-frame only. The sample consists of some 28,000 clones, just over 90% of them appearing once. This clonotype originated in a female donor with multiple sclerosis, enrolled in a pregnancy study. The gene calls are TRBV5-5 and TRBJ2-7; the match to TRBD1 covers 9 bases. The sequencing here drew on CD8+ T cells from peripheral blood mononuclear cells, taken before pregnancy. The CDR3 reads CASSIGTGRTYEQYF. Here the CDR3 DNA reads TGTGCCAGCAGCATCGGGACAGGGAGGACCTACGAGCAGTACTTC.